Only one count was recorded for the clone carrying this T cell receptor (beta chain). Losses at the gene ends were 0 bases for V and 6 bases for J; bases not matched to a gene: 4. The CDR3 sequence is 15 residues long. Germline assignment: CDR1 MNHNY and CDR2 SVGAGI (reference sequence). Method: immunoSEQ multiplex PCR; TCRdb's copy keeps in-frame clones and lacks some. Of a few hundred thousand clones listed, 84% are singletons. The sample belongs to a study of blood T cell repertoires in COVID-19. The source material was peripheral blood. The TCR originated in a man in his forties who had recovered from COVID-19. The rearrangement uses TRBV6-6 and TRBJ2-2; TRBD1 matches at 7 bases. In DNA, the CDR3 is TGTGCCAGCAGTTACTCAATCGGGACAGCCGGGGAGCTGTTTTTT. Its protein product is CASSYSIGTAGELFF.